Each of the 9 T cell receptor beta chains below was sequenced from the same sample in a study of T cells after yellow fever vaccination. TCRdb ran MiXCR on the 5' RACE reads and lists one entry per CDR3 protein. The sample records over 300,000 distinct CDR3 sequences, approximately 7% being singletons. The sample here was PBMCs, taken more than 40 days after the first yellow fever vaccination. The receptors were gathered from a man younger than 35 who received the YFV17D yellow fever vaccine.

The chain joins TRBV5-6 to TRBJ2-5; 7 bases fit TRBD1. CDR1 and CDR2 from the germline V gene are SGHDT and YYEEEE. The length of the CDR3 is 15 residues. Germline trimming cut 4 bases from V and 5 bases from J; bases unmatched to any gene: 11. The CDR3 bases are TGTGCCAGCAGCGGCTCAAGACAGGGTGTTGAGACCCAGTACTTC. Protein product: CASSGSRQGVETQYF. The whole variable domain, filled in from reference TRBV5-6 and TRBJ2-5, reads DAGVTQSPTHLIKTRGQQVTLRCSPKSGHDTVSWYQQALGQGPQFIFQYYEEEERQRGNFPDRFSGHQFPNYSSELNVNALLLGDSALYLCASSGSRQGVETQYFGPGTRLLVL.

This chain uses TRBV5-6 with TRBJ2-2; D is undetermined. From germline, CDR1 is SGHDT and CDR2 YYEEEE. V lost 2 bases to trimming and J lost 5 bases, with 7 bases between them. The CDR3 sequence is 13 residues long. The CDR3 sequence: CASSFVRTGELFF. CDR3 bases: TGTGCCAGCAGCTTCGTCCGGACCGGGGAGCTGTTTTTT.

The J gene is TRBJ2-7, the V gene TRBV25-1; the D is unclear. Between the trimmed V and J ends, which lost 1 base and 7 bases, there was a span of 5 bases. The CDR3 has 11 amino acids. Looked up from germline, CDR1 is MGHDK and CDR2 is SYGVNS. The CDR3 spells CASSEFEEQYF. The CDR3 bases are TGTGCCAGCAGTGAATTTGAAGAGCAGTACTTC.

This clonotype has at least ten counts. This chain connects TRBV5-1 to TRBJ2-1; 9 nucleotides line up with TRBD2. This CDR3 region has 15 residues. Trimming cost V 0 bases and J 4 bases; bases outside gene matches: 2. Per the germline V gene, CDR1 is SGHRS and CDR2 is YFSETQ. This CDR3 is CASSLEAGGYNEQFF. The CDR3, as DNA: TGCGCCAGCAGCTTGGAAGCGGGGGGTTACAATGAGCAGTTCTTC. The full variable domain, rest sourced from reference TRBV5-1 and TRBJ2-1, is KAGVTQTPRYLIKTRGQQVTLSCSPISGHRSVSWYQQTPGQGLQFLFEYFSETQRNKGNFPGRFSGRQFSNSRSEMNVSTLELGDSALYLCASSLEAGGYNEQFFGPGTRLTVL.

The rearrangement joins TRBV9 to TRBJ2-6; a possible D gene is TRBD2 (6 bases). This CDR3 comprises 19 residues. Germline CDR1 and CDR2: SGDLS and YYNGEE. V was cut by 2 bases and J by 4 bases, with 22 bases left in between. The CDR3 here is CASSVAGLWWGSGANVLTF. DNA for the CDR3: TGTGCCAGCAGCGTGGCGGGGTTATGGTGGGGGTCCGGGGCCAACGTCCTGACTTTC.

The chain joins TRBV7-9 to TRBJ2-4; weak D call: TRBD1 (6 bases). This CDR3 has 14 residues. Trimming left V 1 base short and J 7 bases short, with 11 bases between. Germline values: CDR1 SEHNR, CDR2 FQNEAQ (reference sequence). CDR3 region: CASSLVQGTNIQYF. In DNA form, the CDR3 reads TGTGCCAGCAGCTTAGTCCAGGGGACGAACATTCAGTACTTC.

This clonotype was observed a handful of times. The chain employs TRBV6-5 and TRBJ2-1; D may be TRBD2 (7 bases). Trimming pared 2 bases from V and 4 bases from J, leaving 18 bases between. CDR1 and CDR2 from the germline V gene are MNHEY and SVGAGI. This CDR3 comprises 17 residues. The CDR3 region has the DNA TGTGCCAGCAGTTACAGGCTGGGGCGGGGGCCATACAATGAGCAGTTCTTC. Translation: CASSYRLGRGPYNEQFF.

The V gene is TRBV5-4, the J gene TRBJ2-2; tentatively, D is TRBD2 (5 bases). The germline CDR1 and CDR2 sequences are SGHNT and YYREEE (reference sequence). The CDR3 has 16 residues. V was pared by 4 bases and J by 4 bases, with 17 bases between. The CDR3 DNA sequence: TGTGCCAGCAGCCTCCCCCCGGGGAGCGGCACCGGGGAGCTGTTTTTT. The encoded protein is CASSLPPGSGTGELFF.

V gene TRBV3-1 combines with J gene TRBJ2-1; perhaps D is TRBD1 or TRBD2 (5 bases each). V dropped 1 base and J dropped 15 bases, with 16 bases sitting between them. Germline CDR1 is LGHDT and CDR2 is YNNKEL (reference sequence). The CDR3 is 13 residues long. The CDR3 DNA reads TGTGCCAGCAGCCAAGGGGACCTTTTCGGTCTGTTCTTC. Translation gives CASSQGDLFGLFF.